The clone carrying this T cell receptor (beta chain) was counted ten times or more. One entry per CDR3 protein results from TCRdb running MiXCR on the multiplex PCR reads. The sample contains about 200,000 distinct CDR3 sequences, 30% to 35% of which appear only once. The sample belongs to a study of breast tumors, draining lymph nodes, adjacent tissues. Breast cancer patients provided tissue from their axillary draining lymph nodes. V shed 0 bases and J shed 2 bases, with 12 bases lying between them. The CDR3 loop spans 15 amino acids. CDR1 and CDR2 from the germline V gene are SGHRS and YFSETQ. This clonotype originated in a female donor with breast cancer. Some clones in this sample may be carry-over from other donors' samples. The chain recombines TRBV5-1 with TRBJ2-7, with D possibly TRBD1 on 6 matching bases. The sequencing input was axillary lymph node tissue. DNA for the CDR3: TGCGCCAGCAGCTTGGCCTCAGGGGTGGCCTACGAGCAGTACTTC. This codes for CASSLASGVAYEQYF.